This T cell receptor (beta chain) originates from a study of post-analysis software for immune sequencing data. Across the study: Some patients lacked subtype; others had relapsing-remitting, secondary progressive or progressive-relapsing disease.

Points from the study as a whole: Among several TRBV segments more frequent in patients than controls were TRBV5-6, TRBV5-1 and TRBV20-1. Controls showed significantly higher normalized Chao1 diversity than did multiple sclerosis patients.

About this clonotype: Its antigen remains unknown.

This CDR3 contains 18 residues. V was pared by 0 bases and J by 7 bases, with 14 bases of the junction left unmatched. Germline V gene lookup returns CDR1 MNHEY and CDR2 SVGAGI. Sequencing libraries made from TCR beta cDNA carried unique molecular identifiers. Input populations of roughly 0.9 to 10 million T cells gave rise to around 480,000 cDNA molecules. TCRdb passed the PCR reads through MiXCR, listing each CDR3 protein once. The table lists 600,000 to 700,000 distinct CDR3 sequences, 55% to 60% of them singletons. The sample taken for sequencing was blood. This chain joins TRBV6-5 and TRBJ1-5; 8 bases line up with TRBD1. The receptor was isolated from a girl aged 2-10 years with multiple sclerosis. The CDR3 DNA follows: TGTGCCAGCAGTTACTCTACTATCACAGGGGGGACGCCCCAGCCCCAGCATTTT. It is translated as CASSYSTITGGTPQPQHF.